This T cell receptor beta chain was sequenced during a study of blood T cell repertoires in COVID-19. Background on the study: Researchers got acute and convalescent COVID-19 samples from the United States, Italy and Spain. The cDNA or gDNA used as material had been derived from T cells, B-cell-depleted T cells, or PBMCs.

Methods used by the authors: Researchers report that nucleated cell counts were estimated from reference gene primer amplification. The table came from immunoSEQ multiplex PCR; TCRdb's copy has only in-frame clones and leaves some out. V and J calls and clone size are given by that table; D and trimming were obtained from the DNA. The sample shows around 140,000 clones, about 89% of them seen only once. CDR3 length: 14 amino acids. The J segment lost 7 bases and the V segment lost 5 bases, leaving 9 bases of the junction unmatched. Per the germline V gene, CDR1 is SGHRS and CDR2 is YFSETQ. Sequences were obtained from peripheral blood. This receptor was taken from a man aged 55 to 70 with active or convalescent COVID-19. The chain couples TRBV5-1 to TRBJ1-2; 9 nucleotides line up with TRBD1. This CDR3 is CASRNPGQGGGYTF. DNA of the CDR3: TGCGCCAGCAGGAATCCGGGACAGGGAGGTGGCTACACCTTC.